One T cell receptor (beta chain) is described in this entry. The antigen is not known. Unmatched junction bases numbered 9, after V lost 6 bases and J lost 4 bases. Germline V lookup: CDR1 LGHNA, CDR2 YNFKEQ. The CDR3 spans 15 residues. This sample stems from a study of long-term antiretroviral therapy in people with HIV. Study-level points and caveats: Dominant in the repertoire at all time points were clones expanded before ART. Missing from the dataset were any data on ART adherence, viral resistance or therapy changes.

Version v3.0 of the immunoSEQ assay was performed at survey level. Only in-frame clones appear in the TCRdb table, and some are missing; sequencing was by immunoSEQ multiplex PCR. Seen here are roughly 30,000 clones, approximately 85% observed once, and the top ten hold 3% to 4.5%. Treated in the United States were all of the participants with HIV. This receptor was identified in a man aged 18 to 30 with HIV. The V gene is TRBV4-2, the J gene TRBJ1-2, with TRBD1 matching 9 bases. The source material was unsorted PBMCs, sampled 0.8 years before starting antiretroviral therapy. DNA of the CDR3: TGTGCCAGCAGTTTTGGACAGGGGCTCGGCTATGGCTACACCTTC. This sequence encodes CASSFGQGLGYGYTF.